A selection of T cell receptor beta chains follows, all from one sample in a study of T cells after yellow fever vaccination. TCRdb re-analysed the 5' RACE reads in MiXCR, keeping a single row per CDR3 protein. The sample gives about 49,000 distinct CDR3 sequences, roughly 7.3% of which show up once; 28% is in the top ten. The specimen comprised CD8+ T cells sorted from PBMCs, sampled around 15 days after the first yellow fever vaccination. These receptor sequences come from a young man who received the YFV17D yellow fever vaccine. CDR3s include the opening cysteine and the closing phenylalanine or tryptophan. D genes are given only for firm matches. Clone size appears in some rows only: once, few, many, or a class for an expanded clone.

>many|TRBV3-1|NA|TRBJ1-2
TGTGCCAGCAGCCAAGTGTTTAGGTACGGCAGTTACTATGGCTACACCTTC
CASSQVFRYGSYYGYTF
>many|TRBV6-2/TRBV6-3|NA|TRBJ1-2
TGTGCCACCACTTATCCACAGACTAACTATGGCTACACCTTC
CATTYPQTNYGYTF
>NA|TRBV5-1|NA|TRBJ2-5
TGCGCCAGCAGCCCCTGGGACGGCCAAGAGACCCAGTACTTC
CASSPWDGQETQYF
>many|TRBV4-2|NA|TRBJ1-1
TGTGCCAGCAGCCAAGGCGGGGGTTGGACTGAAGCTTTCTTT
CASSQGGGWTEAFF
>NA|TRBV19|NA|TRBJ1-2
TGTGCCAGTAGTGTCTCATACAACTATGGCTACACCTTC
CASSVSYNYGYTF
>many|TRBV3-1|TRBD2|TRBJ2-4
TGTGCCAGCAGCCAAGATTCGGGGGGAGTGGGCAACATTCAGTACTTC
CASSQDSGGVGNIQYF
>few|TRBV27|NA|TRBJ2-7
TGTGCCAGCAGCACATGGGGTAGCTCCTACGAGCAGTACTTC
CASSTWGSSYEQYF
>many|TRBV7-8|NA|TRBJ2-1
TGTGCCAGCAGCTTAGAGGGGTGGAGGGGCTACAATGAGCAGTTCTTC
CASSLEGWRGYNEQFF
>NA|TRBV4-2|TRBD1|TRBJ2-5
TGTGCCTGCAGCCCCACGCCCGGGACAGAGCAAGAGACCCAGTACTTC
CACSPTPGTEQETQYF
>few|TRBV7-9|NA|TRBJ1-1
TGTGCCAGCAGCTTTCTCGGCGGAGTGAACACTGAAGCTTTCTTT
CASSFLGGVNTEAFF
>many|TRBV4-1|NA|TRBJ1-5
TGCGCCAGCAGCCTATCACAGGGAAATAGCAATCAGCCCCAGCATTTT
CASSLSQGNSNQPQHF
>once|TRBV7-9|NA|TRBJ1-1
TGTGCCAGCAGCTTATCCCCGGGGACTGAAGCTTTCTTT
CASSLSPGTEAFF
>NA|TRBV24-1|TRBD2|TRBJ2-2
TGTGCCACCAGTGACACCCGACTAGCGGCGGAGGGGCGCACCGGGGAGCTGTTTTTT
CATSDTRLAAEGRTGELFF
>NA|TRBV4-2|TRBD1|TRBJ2-7
TGTGCCAGCAGCCAACCGGGGACAGGACCCTACGAGCAGTACTTC
CASSQPGTGPYEQYF
>many|TRBV7-9|TRBD1|TRBJ2-1
TGTGCCAGCAGCTCCGGACAGGGAATTTACAATGAGCAGTTCTTC
CASSSGQGIYNEQFF
>NA|TRBV4-3|TRBD1|TRBJ1-1
TGCGCCAGCAGCCAAGACTTGAGACAGGGAGGCCCACCGCATACTGAAGCTTTCTTT
CASSQDLRQGGPPHTEAFF
>many|TRBV5-1|NA|TRBJ2-3
TGCGCCAGCAGCTCGACGTATACCCGACCCCGGGCAGATACGCAGTATTTT
CASSSTYTRPRADTQYF